The sequence of this T cell receptor beta chain was determined in a study of shared clonotypes between healthy human individuals. TCRdb keeps only in-frame clones here, not all; method: immunoSEQ multiplex PCR. In the table there are about 1 million clones, around four fifths of which are singletons. CDR3 length equals 15 residues. Germline loops: CDR1 SGHTA, CDR2 FQGNSA. V was clipped by 8 bases and J by 1 base, with 12 bases between them. Sequencing used memory CD4+ T cells sorted from blood. The subset was: CD45RA-negative fraction. The chain employs TRBV7-2 and TRBJ2-6, with D uncertain. This TCR was sampled from a man between 18 and 29 years old in good health. The CDR3 region has the DNA TGTGCCAGCGCCCCGGGTCTTTCTGGGGCCAACGTCCTGACTTTC. Its translation is CASAPGLSGANVLTF.